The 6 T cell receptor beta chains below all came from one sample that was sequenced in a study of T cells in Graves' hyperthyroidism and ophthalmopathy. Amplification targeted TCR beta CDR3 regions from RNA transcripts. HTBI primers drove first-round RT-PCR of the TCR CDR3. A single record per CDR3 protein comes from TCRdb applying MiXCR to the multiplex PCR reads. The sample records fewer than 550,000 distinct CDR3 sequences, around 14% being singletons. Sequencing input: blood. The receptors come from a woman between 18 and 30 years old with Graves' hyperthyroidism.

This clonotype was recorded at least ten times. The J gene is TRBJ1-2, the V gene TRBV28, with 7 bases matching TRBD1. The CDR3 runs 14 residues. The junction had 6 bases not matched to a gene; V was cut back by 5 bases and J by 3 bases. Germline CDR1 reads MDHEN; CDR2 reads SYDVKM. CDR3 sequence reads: CASSEGARDYGYTF. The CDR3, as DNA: TGTGCCAGCAGTGAGGGGGCGCGGGACTATGGCTACACCTTC.

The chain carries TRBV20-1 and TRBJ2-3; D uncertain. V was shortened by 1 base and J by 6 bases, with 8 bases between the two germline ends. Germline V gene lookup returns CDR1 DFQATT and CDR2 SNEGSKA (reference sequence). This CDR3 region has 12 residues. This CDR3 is CSARVVRDTQYF. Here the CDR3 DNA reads TGCAGTGCTAGAGTAGTCAGGGATACGCAGTATTTT.

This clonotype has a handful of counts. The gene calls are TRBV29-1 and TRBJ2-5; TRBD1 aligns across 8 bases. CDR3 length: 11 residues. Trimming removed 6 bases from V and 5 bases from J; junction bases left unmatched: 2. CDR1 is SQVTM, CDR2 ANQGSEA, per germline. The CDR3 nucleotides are TGCAGCGTAGCAGGGGGCGAGACCCAGTACTTC. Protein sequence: CSVAGGETQYF.

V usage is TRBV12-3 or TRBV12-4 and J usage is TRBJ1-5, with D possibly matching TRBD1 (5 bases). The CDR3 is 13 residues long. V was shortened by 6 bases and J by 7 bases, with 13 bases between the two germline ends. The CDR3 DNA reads TGTGCCAGCAGCCAAGTCGGGGCCCAGCCCCAGCATTTT. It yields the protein CASSQVGAQPQHF.

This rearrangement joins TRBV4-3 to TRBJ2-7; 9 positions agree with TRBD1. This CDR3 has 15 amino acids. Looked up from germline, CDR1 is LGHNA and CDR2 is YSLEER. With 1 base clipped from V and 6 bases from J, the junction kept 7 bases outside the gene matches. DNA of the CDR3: TGCGCCAGCAGCCAAGGGACAGGGGTTTATAGCGAGCAGTACTTC. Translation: CASSQGTGVYSEQYF.

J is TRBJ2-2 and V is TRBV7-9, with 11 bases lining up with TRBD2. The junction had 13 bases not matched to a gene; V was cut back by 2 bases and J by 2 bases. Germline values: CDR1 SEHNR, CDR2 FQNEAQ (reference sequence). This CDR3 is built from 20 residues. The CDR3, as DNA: TGTGCCAGCAGCTTAAGTCCTAGCCTAGCGGGGGGCCGAAACACCGGGGAGCTGTTTTTT. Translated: CASSLSPSLAGGRNTGELFF.